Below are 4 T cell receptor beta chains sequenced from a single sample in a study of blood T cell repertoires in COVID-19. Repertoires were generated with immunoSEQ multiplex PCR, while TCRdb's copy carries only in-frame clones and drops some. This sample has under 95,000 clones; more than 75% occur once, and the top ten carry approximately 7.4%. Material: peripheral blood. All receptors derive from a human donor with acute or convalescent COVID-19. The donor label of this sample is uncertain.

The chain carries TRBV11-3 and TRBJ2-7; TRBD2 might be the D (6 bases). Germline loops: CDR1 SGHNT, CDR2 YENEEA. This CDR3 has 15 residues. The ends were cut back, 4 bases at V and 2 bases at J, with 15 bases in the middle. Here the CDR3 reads CASSSQSGSTYEQYF. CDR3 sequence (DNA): TGTGCCAGCAGCTCTCAGAGCGGGTCGACCTACGAGCAGTACTTC.

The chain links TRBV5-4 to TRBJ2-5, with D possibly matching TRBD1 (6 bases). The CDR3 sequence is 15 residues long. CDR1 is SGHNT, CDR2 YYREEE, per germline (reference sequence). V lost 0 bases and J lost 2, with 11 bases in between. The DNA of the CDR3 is TGTGCCAGCAGCTTGGCCGGACAGCTACAAGAGACCCAGTACTTC. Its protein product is CASSLAGQLQETQYF.

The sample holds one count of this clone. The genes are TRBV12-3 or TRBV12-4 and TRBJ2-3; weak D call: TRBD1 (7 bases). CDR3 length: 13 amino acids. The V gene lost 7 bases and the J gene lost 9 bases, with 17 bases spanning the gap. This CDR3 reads CASTRDSFSTQYF. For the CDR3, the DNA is TGTGCCAGCACGCGGGACAGCTTCAGCACGCAGTATTTT.

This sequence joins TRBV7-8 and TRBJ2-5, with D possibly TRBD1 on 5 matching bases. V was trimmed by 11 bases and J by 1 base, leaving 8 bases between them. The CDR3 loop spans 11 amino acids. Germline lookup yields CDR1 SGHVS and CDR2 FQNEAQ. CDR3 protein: CASGLQETQYF. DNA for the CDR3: TGTGCCTCAGGGCTCCAAGAGACCCAGTACTTC. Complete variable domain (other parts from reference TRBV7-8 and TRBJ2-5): GAGVSQSPRYKVAKRGQDVALRCDPISGHVSLFWYQQALGQGPEFLTYFQNEAQLDKSGLPSDRFFAERPEGSVSTLKIQRTQQEDSAVYLCASGLQETQYFGPGTRLLVL.